This TCR beta chain stems from a study of regulatory T cells in long-lasting Graves disease listed by TCRdb under 2021. About the investigation overall: In the newly diagnosed Graves' disease group, patients had been taking antithyroid drugs for less than 3 months. This study used TCR sequencing and RNA sequencing of peripheral blood to compare persistent Graves' disease patients against newly diagnosed Graves' disease patients. The study was conducted in China and was registered as a clinical trial. A total of around 35 samples were covered by TCR sequencing, comprising some 13 persistent and some 20 newly diagnosed Graves' disease patients.

In this sample, this clonotype turned up many times. Its antigen has not been determined. Base qualities are not at hand, and no much larger clone is one base apart. The sample's time point label is to be understood as: newly diagnosed GD, antithyroid drugs for less than 3 months. For both TCR sequencing and RNA sequencing, RNA was extracted from PBMCs in TRIzol. The diagnosis of Graves' disease was made according to American Thyroid Association guidelines. Recruitment of patients was carried out at an endocrinology department in Xi'an, China. From each patient, 8 to 10 milliliters of peripheral blood was collected into an EDTA anticoagulant tube. Ficoll Paque Plus density gradient separation was used to isolate PBMCs, and no further T cell sorting was done. An Agilent 2100 Bioanalyzer and agarose gel were used to check RNA quality, and a NanoDrop 2000 was used to measure RNA concentration. Libraries were made using multiplex PCR. The listed sequencing device is Illumina HiSeq 4000. CDR3 regions were amplified by Arm-PCR with iRepertoire HTBI primers to construct TCR beta libraries. PCR products were gel purified before sequencing. In the paper's pipeline: Gene usage analysis of CDR3 amino acid clonotypes relied on the roughly 58 TRBV and 15 or so TRBJ segments identified across samples. COPE and FqMerger were used to merge filtered high-quality paired reads into contigs. BLAST was used to align contigs to the IMGT TRBV, TRBD and TRBJ reference genes, and CDR3 was defined following IMGT. Any clonotype with a frequency above 0.1% was counted as a highly expanded clone. Shannon entropy served as the measure of repertoire diversity, while the Gini coefficient captured V-J evenness. Clonotypes shared by more than one individual were considered public. TCRdb reworked the public reads: Q25 trimming with fastp, MiXCR clone assembly, productive beta chains retained. Each record represents a unique CDR3 protein, reported with the most common genes and DNA among its rows. TCRdb's processing, not the authors', yielded these V and J calls. The sample yields 450,000 to 650,000 distinct CDR3 sequences; roughly 16% were counted once. More than 20% of the sample goes to the ten largest clones.

From its cysteine to its phenylalanine, the CDR3 spans 15 amino acids. The only DNA kept is the CDR3, 45 bases in frame from the first base. CDR1 and CDR2 (SNHLY, FYNNEI) derive from the germline V gene. The junction shows trimming of 2 bases on V and 5 bases on J, plus 15 bases between the germline ends. General study outcomes and caveats: Peripheral blood alone was examined, since thyroid tissue, which constituted the primary lesion, could not be accessed. Patients with persistent disease shared more public clonotypes (around 2,500) than newly diagnosed patients did (about 970). Compared with newly diagnosed patients, persistent Graves' disease patients had lower TCR Shannon entropy and fewer highly expanded clones, which suggests clonal expansion. Sequencing and analysis were limited to the TCR beta chain. Persistent disease showed preferential use of TRBV28, TRBJ1-2 and TRBJ2-5, whereas newly diagnosed disease favored TRBV20-1 and TRBJ2-1. As a limitation, the authors acknowledged that the small sample size may reduce accuracy.

These data are also associated with another study on T cells in Graves' hyperthyroidism and ophthalmopathy. The other study reports the following: Graves' hyperthyroidism was defined as stable when no progression to ophthalmopathy occurred over 18 months of follow-up. Hyperthyroidism patients were newly diagnosed, had a disease duration of under 2 months, and were aged 18 to 65 years. Any patient with an uncontrolled infection, another autoimmune disease, pregnancy or lactation was excluded. Diagnoses were established on the basis of clinical symptoms, serum thyroxine and TRAb, thyroid ultrasound, and orbital computed tomography. The first round of RT-PCR for the TCR CDR3 was performed with the HTBI primer set and the Qiagen OneStep RT-PCR kit. Most expanded thyroid clonotypes (frequency above 0.001) were also detected in blood, a finding suggesting that blood repertoires may reflect thyroid immune responses. Ophthalmopathy was separated from stable hyperthyroidism by a 13 V-J signature model, with about 86% sensitivity and approximately 84% specificity obtained in cross-validation and 80%/75% obtained in testing. In validation, the model predicted progression to ophthalmopathy with about 71% sensitivity and less than 80% specificity, a median of 6.5 months before onset. To identify distinguishing TCR V-J signatures, a discovery cohort of about 95 patients was used, comprising some 45 with Graves' ophthalmopathy and some 60 with stable Graves' hyperthyroidism. Whether ophthalmopathy could be predicted prospectively was tested in an independent validation cohort made up of about 20 hyperthyroidism patients plus 17 patients who later progressed to ophthalmopathy. For training and testing, the 100 patients in the discovery cohort were randomly divided in a 7:3 ratio. In addition, the study compared T-cell repertoires in thyroid tissue and in blood from several Graves' hyperthyroidism patients. Following sampling, methimazole starting at 30 mg daily was given to hyperthyroidism patients, and high-dose intravenous methylprednisolone was given to ophthalmopathy patients. Libraries were constructed in a second round of multiplex PCR, after which size selection and purification were performed. Libraries were sequenced paired-end with 100 bp reads on an Illumina HiSeq2000. SOAPnuke was used to process the raw data, throwing out any read that contained adapters or uncalled bases, had a mean Phred below 15, or lacked an exact constant-primer or identifier match. High-quality paired reads were merged using COPE v1.2.5, and each unique nucleotide sequence was defined as a clonotype. MiTCR v1.1 was used to align the clonotypes against IMGT TRBV, TRBD and TRBJ reference segments. The analysis included only V-J combinations with a frequency above 0.0001, which together covered around 99% of the repertoires. A TCS score was defined as the ratio between F50 (clonal expansion) and ExV (chaos), using BLOSUM62-based TCRdist between CDR3 peptides within each V-J. Welch's t-statistics and random forest reduced roughly 540 V-J features to roughly 13, which were used in a naive Bayes classifier (R e1071). No statistical method was used to set the sample size in advance, and investigators knew the group allocation. The paper describes TCR Vbeta CDR3 sequencing of some 130 peripheral blood samples, made up of approximately 40 ophthalmopathy patients, some 80 hyperthyroidism patients and roughly 17 progressor patients.

The V and J segments used are TRBV2 and TRBJ2-5, with the D segment identity uncertain. The receptor was isolated from a woman aged 40 to 65 with Graves disease. Donor details come from another sample of the same person, matched by shared clones. Material: peripheral blood mononuclear cells (PBMCs), obtained at new diagnosis, from a patient treated with antithyroid drugs. The nucleotides are TGTGCCAGCAGTGAAATTACTGGCTTAGGGGAGACCCAGTACTTC. This codes for CASSEITGLGETQYF.